This T cell receptor (beta chain) comes out of a study of shared clonotypes between healthy human individuals. Measured with immunoSEQ multiplex PCR; TCRdb has only the in-frame clones, and not every one. This table holds 560,000 or so clones, roughly 95% found once. Naive CD8 cells lacked CD45RO, underwent positive selection for CCR7 and left out terminally differentiated effector memory CD45RA+ cells. CDR1 is MNHEY and CDR2 is SMNVEV in the germline V gene (reference sequence). This CDR3 has 15 residues. Between the trimmed V and J ends, which lost 3 bases and 4 bases, there was a span of 13 bases.

The source of this sequence is a woman between 25 and 40 years old in good health. The rearrangement links TRBV27 to TRBJ2-1, with D tentatively TRBD2 (6 bases). Material for sequencing was naive CD8+ T cells sorted from blood. Written as DNA, the CDR3 is TGTGCCAGCAGTTTTGGGACGGGAGAATACAATGAGCAGTTCTTC. As protein: CASSFGTGEYNEQFF.